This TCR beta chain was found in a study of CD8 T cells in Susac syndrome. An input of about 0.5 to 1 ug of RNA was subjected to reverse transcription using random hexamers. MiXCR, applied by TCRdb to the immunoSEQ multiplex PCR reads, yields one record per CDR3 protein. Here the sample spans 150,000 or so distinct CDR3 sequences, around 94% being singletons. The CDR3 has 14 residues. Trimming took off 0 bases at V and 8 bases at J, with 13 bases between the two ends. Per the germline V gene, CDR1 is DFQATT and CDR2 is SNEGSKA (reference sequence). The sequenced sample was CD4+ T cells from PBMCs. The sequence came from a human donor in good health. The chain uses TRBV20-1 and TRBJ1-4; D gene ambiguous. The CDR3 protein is CSARDRVGREKLFF. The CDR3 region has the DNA TGCAGTGCTAGAGATAGGGTCGGTAGGGAAAAACTGTTTTTT.